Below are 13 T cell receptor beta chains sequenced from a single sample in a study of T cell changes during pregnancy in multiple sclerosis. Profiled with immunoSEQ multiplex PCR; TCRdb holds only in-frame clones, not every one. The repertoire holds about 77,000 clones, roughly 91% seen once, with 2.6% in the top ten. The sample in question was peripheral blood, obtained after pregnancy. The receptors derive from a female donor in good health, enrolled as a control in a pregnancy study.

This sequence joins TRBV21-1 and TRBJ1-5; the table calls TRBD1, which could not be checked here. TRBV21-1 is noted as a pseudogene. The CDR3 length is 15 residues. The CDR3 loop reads CASSVPGTLNQPQHF. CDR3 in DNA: TGTGCCAGCAGCGTCCCCGGGACACTCAATCAGCCCCAGCATTTT.

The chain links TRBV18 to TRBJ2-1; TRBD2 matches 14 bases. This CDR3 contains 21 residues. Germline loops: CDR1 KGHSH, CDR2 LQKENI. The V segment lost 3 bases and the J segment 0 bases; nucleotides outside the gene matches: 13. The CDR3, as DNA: TGTGCCAGCTCACCTTCACCGGGACTAGCGGGGGTGGGGAGCTCCTACAATGAGCAGTTCTTC. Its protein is CASSPSPGLAGVGSSYNEQFF.

CDR3 nucleotide sequence: TGCGCCAGCAGCCTATACGGCCGAGGGAACACTGAAGCTTTCTTT. It translates to CASSLYGRGNTEAFF. V is TRBV5-1 and J is TRBJ1-1; D unresolved. From germline, CDR1 is SGHRS and CDR2 YFSETQ. The V end was cut by 4 bases, the J end by 1 base, with 14 bases between. The CDR3 is 15 residues long.

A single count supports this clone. The CDR3: CASSFGGNSGNTIYF. As DNA, the CDR3 is TGTGCCAGCAGTTTCGGGGGAAACTCTGGAAACACCATATATTTT. The rearrangement joins TRBV28 to TRBJ1-3; tentative D call: TRBD1 (5 bases). The CDR3 has 15 amino acids. The germline CDR1 and CDR2 sequences are MDHEN and SYDVKM. Deletions cut 3 bases from V and 0 bases from J, with 9 bases between.

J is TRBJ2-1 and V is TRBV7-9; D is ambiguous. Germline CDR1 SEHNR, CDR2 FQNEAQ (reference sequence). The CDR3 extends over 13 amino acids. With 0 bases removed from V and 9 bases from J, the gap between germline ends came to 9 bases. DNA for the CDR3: TGTGCCAGCAGCTTAGCACGAGCTGGTGAGCAGTTCTTC. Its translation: CASSLARAGEQFF.

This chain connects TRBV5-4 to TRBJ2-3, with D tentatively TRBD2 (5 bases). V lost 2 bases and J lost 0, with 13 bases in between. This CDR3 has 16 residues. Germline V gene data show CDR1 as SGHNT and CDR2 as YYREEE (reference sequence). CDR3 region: CASSFVGSASTDTQYF. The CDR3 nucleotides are TGTGCCAGCAGCTTTGTAGGGAGCGCTAGCACAGATACGCAGTATTTT.

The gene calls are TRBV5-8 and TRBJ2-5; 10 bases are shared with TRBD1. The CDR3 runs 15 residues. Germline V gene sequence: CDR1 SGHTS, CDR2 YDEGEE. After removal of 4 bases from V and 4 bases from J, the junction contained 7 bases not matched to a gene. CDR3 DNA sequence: TGTGCCAGCAGCGGACGGACAGGGGGTGCAGAGACCCAGTACTTC. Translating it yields CASSGRTGGAETQYF.

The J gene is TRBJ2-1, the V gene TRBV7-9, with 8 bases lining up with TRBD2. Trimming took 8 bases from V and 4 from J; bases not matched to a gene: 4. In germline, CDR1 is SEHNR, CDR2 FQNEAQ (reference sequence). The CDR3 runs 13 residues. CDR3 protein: CASVIAGYNEQFF. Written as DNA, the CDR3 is TGTGCCAGCGTAATAGCGGGGTACAATGAGCAGTTCTTC. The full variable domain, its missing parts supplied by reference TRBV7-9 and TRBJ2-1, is DTGVSQNPRHKITKRGQNVTFRCDPISEHNRLYWYRQTLGQGPEFLTYFQNEAQLEKSRLLSDRFSAERPKGSFSTLEIQRTEQGDSAMYLCASVIAGYNEQFFGPGTRLTVL.

The DNA of the CDR3 is TGCAGCGTTGAAGATGGGGGGGGGCTGAGCTCCTACAATGAGCAGTTCTTC. This gives the protein CSVEDGGGLSSYNEQFF. V gene TRBV29-1 combines with J gene TRBJ2-1, with a tentative D call TRBD2 (7 bases). Germline V gene lookup returns CDR1 SQVTM and CDR2 ANQGSEA. Trimming cost V 0 bases and J 0 bases, with 15 bases left between them. This CDR3 is built from 17 residues.

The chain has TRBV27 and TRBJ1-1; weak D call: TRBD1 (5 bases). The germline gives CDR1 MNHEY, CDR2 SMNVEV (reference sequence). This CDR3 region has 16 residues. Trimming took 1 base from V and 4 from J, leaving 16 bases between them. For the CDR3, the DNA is TGTGCCAGCAGTTTATTCAGGGCGGGGGGGATCACTGAAGCTTTCTTT. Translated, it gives CASSLFRAGGITEAFF.

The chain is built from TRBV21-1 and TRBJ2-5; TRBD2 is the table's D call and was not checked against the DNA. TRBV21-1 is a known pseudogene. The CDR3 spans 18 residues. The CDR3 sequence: CASSKEGVGLAGGKTQYF. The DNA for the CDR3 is TGTGCCAGCAGCAAAGAAGGGGTAGGGCTAGCGGGGGGTAAGACCCAGTACTTC.

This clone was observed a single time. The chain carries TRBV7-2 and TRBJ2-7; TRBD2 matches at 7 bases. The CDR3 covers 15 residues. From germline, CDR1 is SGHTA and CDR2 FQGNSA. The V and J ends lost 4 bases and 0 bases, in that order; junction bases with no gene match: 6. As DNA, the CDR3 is TGTGCCAGCAGCTCCAGCGGGGTAAGCTCCTACGAGCAGTACTTC. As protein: CASSSSGVSSYEQYF.

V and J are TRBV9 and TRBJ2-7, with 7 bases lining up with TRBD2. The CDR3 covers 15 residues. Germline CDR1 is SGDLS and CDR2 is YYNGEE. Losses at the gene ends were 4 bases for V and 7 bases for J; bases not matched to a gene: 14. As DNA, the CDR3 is TGTGCCAGCAGCAAAAGCCACGGGAAGGGAGGGGAGCAGTACTTC. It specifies CASSKSHGKGGEQYF.